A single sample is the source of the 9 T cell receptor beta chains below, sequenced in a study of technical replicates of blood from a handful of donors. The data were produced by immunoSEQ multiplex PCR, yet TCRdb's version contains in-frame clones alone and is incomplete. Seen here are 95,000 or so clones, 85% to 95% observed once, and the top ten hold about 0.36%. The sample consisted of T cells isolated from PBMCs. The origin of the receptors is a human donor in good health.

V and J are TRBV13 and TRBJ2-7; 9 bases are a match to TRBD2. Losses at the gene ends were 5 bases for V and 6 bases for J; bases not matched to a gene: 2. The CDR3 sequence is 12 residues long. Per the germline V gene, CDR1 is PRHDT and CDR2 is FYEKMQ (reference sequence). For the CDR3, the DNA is TGTGCCAGCAGCCCTAGCGGGACCGAGCAGTACTTC. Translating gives CASSPSGTEQYF.

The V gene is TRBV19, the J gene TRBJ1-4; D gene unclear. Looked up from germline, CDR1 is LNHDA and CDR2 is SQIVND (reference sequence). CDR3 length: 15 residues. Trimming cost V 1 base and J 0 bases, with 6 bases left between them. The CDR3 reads CASSIGGTTNEKLFF. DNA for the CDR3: TGTGCCAGTAGTATAGGTGGCACAACTAATGAAAAACTGTTTTTT.

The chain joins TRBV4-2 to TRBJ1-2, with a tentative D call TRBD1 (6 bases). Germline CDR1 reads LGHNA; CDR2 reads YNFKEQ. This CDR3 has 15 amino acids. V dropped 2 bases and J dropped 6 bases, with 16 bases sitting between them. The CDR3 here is CASSQNTGIFNGYTF. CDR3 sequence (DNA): TGTGCCAGCAGCCAAAATACAGGGATCTTTAATGGCTACACCTTC.

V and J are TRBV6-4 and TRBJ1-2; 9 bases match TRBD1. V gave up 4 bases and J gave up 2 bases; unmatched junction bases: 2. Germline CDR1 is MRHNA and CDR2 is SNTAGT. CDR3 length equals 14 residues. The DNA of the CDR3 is TGTGCCAGCAGTGGCGGACAGGGGAACTATGGCTACACCTTC. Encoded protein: CASSGGQGNYGYTF.

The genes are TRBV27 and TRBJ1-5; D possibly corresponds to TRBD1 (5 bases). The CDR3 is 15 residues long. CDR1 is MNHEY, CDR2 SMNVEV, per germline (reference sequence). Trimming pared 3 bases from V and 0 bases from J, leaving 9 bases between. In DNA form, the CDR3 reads TGTGCCAGCAGTTTGGGGCCCTTTAGCAATCAGCCCCAGCATTTT. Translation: CASSLGPFSNQPQHF.

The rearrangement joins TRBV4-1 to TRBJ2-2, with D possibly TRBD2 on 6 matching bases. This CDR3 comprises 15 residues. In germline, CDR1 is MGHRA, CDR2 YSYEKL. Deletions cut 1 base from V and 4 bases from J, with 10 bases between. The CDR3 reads CASSQGREVTGELFF. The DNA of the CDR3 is TGCGCCAGCAGCCAAGGGCGGGAAGTCACCGGGGAGCTGTTTTTT.

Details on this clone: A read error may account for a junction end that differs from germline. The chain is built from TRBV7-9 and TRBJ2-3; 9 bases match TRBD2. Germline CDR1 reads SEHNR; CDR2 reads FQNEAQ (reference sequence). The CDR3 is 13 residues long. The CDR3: CASSLAGADTQYF. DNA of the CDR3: TGTGCCAGCAGTTTAGCGGGAGCAGATACGCAGTATTTT.

The CDR3 DNA sequence: TGTGCCAGCAGCGTACTCCAAATCCCAGATACGCAGTATTTT. It yields the protein CASSVLQIPDTQYF. The rearrangement uses TRBV7-2 and TRBJ2-3; D unclear. Germline V CDR1 and CDR2: SGHTA, FQGNSA. CDR3 length equals 14 residues. The V end lost 5 bases, the J end lost 4 bases, and 13 bases lay between the germline ends.

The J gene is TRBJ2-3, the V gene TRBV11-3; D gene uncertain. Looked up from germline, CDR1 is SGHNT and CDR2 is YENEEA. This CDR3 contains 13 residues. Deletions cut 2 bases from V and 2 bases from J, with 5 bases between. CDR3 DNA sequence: TGTGCCAGCAGCTTAATCCTCACAGATACGCAGTATTTT. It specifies CASSLILTDTQYF. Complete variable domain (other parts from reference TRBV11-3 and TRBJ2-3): EAGVVQSPRYKIIEKKQPVAFWCNPISGHNTLYWYLQNLGQGPELLIRYENEEAVDDSQLPKDRFSAERLKGVDSTLKIQPAELGDSAVYLCASSLILTDTQYFGPGTRLTVL.